Presented here are 2 T cell receptor beta chains from one specimen sequenced in a study of blood T cell repertoires in COVID-19 (dated by TCRdb to the early 2020s). Libraries came from the immunoSEQ multiplex PCR assay. This is the immuneACCESS table as TCRdb keeps it, with only in-frame sequences that have V and J called. A part of the clones is gone; compared with another copy, unresolved V genes explain less than half, and the rest is unexplained. For this sample there are over 30,000 clones; about nine tenths appear just once. Of the sample, approximately 19% falls within the top ten clones. Source material: peripheral blood. These receptors were obtained from a man older than 75 with acute or convalescent COVID-19.

The gene calls are TRBV7-2 and TRBJ2-7; D is possibly TRBD2 (6 bases). The CDR3 extends over 16 amino acids. Looked up from germline, CDR1 is SGHTA and CDR2 is FQGNSA. V was cut by 4 bases and J by 0 bases, with 16 bases left in between. The CDR3 region has the DNA TGTGCCAGCAGCTCGCCGGGGAGGTCGAGCTCCTACGAGCAGTACTTC. This encodes CASSSPGRSSSYEQYF.

V usage is TRBV2 and J usage is TRBJ2-1; TRBD1 is a possible D gene (5 bases). This CDR3 comprises 13 residues. Germline CDR1 is SNHLY and CDR2 is FYNNEI. V was trimmed by 6 bases and J by 7 bases, leaving 13 bases between them. CDR3 in amino acids: CASRSAGRNEQFF. The CDR3 DNA sequence: TGTGCCAGCAGGTCGGCAGGGCGGAATGAGCAGTTCTTC.